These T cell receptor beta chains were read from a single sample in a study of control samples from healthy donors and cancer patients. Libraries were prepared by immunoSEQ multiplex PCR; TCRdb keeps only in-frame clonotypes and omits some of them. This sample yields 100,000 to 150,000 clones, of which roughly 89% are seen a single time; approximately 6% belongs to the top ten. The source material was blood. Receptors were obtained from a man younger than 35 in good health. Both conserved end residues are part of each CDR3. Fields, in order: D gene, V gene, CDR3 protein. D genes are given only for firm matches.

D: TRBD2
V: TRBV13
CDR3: CASSPRAGGYSSSYEQYF

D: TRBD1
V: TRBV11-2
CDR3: CASSFRGQGKETQYF

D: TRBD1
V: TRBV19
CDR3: CASSSDTGTGLEQYF

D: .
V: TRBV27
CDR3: CASRLYPPLGGTSNQPQHF

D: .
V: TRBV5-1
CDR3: CASSSTGLTGELFF

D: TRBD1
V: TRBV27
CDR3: CASRGQGAHYGYTF

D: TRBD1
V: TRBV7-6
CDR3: CASSFQQGYEQYF

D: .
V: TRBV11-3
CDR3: CASSLTGGSTGELFF

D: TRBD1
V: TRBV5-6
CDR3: CASSSGTGAPMLNF

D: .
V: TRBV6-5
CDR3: CASTLSGSGANVLTF

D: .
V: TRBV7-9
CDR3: CASSLNGQSNQPQHF

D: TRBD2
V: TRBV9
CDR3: CASSVVPTSLNEQFF

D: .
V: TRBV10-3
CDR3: CAIRTGLGQPQHF

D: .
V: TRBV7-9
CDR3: CASSPGLKRESRETQYF

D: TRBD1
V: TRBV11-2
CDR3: CASSSPGTGSDTQYF

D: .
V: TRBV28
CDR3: CASSPDGGPGFF

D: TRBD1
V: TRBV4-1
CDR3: CASSPYGTGYEKLFF

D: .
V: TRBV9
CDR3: CASSVGDGSRQYF

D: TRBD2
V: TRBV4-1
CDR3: CASSQVGTRLETQYF

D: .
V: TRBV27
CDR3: CASSPTGQWLEAFF

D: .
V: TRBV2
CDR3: CASRRGLAGNQPQHF

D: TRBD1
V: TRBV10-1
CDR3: CASSSGTGVQPQHF

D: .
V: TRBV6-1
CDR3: CASSEGLGYTF

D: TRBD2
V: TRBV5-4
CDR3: CASSFGGGYEQYF

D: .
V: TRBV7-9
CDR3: CASGPGGPGRGSYEQYF

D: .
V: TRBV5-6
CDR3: CASSPADNSPLHF

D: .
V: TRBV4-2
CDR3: CASRTVASHTEAFF

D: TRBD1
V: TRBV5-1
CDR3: CASSLAGGTGSGNTIYF

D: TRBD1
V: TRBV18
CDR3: CASSPPGQLSF

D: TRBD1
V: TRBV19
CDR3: CASSEEGQADQPQHF

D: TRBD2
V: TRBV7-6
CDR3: CASSLVAGVGETQYF

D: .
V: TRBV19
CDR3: CASSRDNGNTIYF

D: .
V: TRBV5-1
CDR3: CASSLADLGRSPEAFF

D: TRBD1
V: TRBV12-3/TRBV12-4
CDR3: CASKQGGTGELFF

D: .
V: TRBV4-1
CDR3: CASSRLPNTGELFF

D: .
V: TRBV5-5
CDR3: CASSLPLPYTDTQYF

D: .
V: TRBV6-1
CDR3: CASSERQVNQPQHF

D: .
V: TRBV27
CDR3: CASGVGGEQFF

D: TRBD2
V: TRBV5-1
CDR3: CASSRSSGGAGAYEQYF

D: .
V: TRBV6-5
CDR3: CASSYSSATNEKLFF

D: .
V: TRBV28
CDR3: CATGLRETQYF

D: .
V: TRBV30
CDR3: CAWRGVPGDYGYTF

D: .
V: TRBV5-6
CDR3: CASSLGVSNYGYTF

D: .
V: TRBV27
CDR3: CASSPLRSTEAFF